The next 31 T cell receptor beta chains were all read from a single sample in a study of CD8+ T cells in alopecia areata. In each case, RNA was isolated and then reverse transcribed into cDNA as the sequencing template. Clones were read by immunoSEQ multiplex PCR, and TCRdb kept only the in-frame ones, dropping some. Of approximately 150,000 clones in the sample, 50% to 60% were seen once. The source material was CD4+ T cells sorted from blood. The receptors were sampled from a human donor in good health.

In its sample, this clone was seen a few times. The rearrangement links TRBV27 to TRBJ2-7; D gene unclear. V was clipped by 6 bases and J by 0 bases, with 9 bases between them. The CDR3 extends over 13 amino acids. Germline V gene data show CDR1 as MNHEY and CDR2 as SMNVEV (reference sequence). CDR3 DNA: TGTGCCAGCAGGGCTTTAAGCTCCTACGAGCAGTACTTC. It specifies CASRALSSYEQYF.

This clone was picked up a small number of times. The V and J genes are TRBV15 and TRBJ1-6; 9 bases match TRBD1. CDR3 size: 15 residues. Germline trimming cut 0 bases from V and 10 bases from J; bases unmatched to any gene: 4. CDR1 is LNHNV and CDR2 is YYDKDF in the germline V gene (reference sequence). CDR3 sequence (DNA): TGTGCCACCAGCAGAGATCGGACAGGGGTCTCACCCCTCCACTTT. Encoded protein: CATSRDRTGVSPLHF.

This clone was detected a few times. This chain joins TRBV29-1 and TRBJ2-2; possibly TRBD1 or TRBD2 for D (5 bases each). The germline V gene has CDR1 SQVTM and CDR2 ANQGSEA. The CDR3 length is 15 residues. V was clipped by 7 bases and J by 2 bases, with 17 bases between them. CDR3: CSGRAGTANTGELFF. CDR3 DNA sequence: TGCAGCGGGCGGGCCGGGACCGCCAACACCGGGGAGCTGTTTTTT.

J is TRBJ2-3 and V is TRBV2, with D unclear. The CDR3 extends over 14 amino acids. Germline CDR1 and CDR2: SNHLY and FYNNEI. Deletions cut 3 bases from V and 3 bases from J, with 10 bases between. CDR3 in DNA: TGTGCCAGCAGTGATTTGAGCATTACAGATACGCAGTATTTT. Amino acids: CASSDLSITDTQYF.

By share, this clone ranks as medium-sized. This sequence joins TRBV7-2 and TRBJ1-2; D gene uncertain. The CDR3 loop spans 13 amino acids. CDR1 and CDR2 from the germline V gene are SGHTA and FQGNSA. V was trimmed by 6 bases and J by 6 bases, leaving 14 bases between them. CDR3 sequence: CASRLTSLNGYTF. As DNA, the CDR3 is TGTGCCAGCAGACTGACCTCATTGAATGGCTACACCTTC.

In DNA form, the CDR3 reads TGTGCCAGCACCGGGGGCCGGGGGGATACGCAGTATTTT. Its protein is CASTGGRGDTQYF. This chain joins TRBV14 and TRBJ2-3, with D perhaps assigned TRBD1 or TRBD2 (6 bases each). Trimming removed 7 bases at V and 6 bases at J, with 14 bases between. Looked up from germline, CDR1 is SGHDN and CDR2 is FVKESK. The CDR3 sequence is 13 residues long.

The chain combines TRBV2 with TRBJ2-7; D is unresolved. CDR3 size: 14 residues. The germline gives CDR1 SNHLY, CDR2 FYNNEI. Trimming stripped 5 bases from V and 2 bases from J, with 13 bases between. CDR3 amino acids: CASSLIGGTYEQYF. In DNA, the CDR3 is TGTGCCAGCAGTCTCATTGGCGGAACCTACGAGCAGTACTTC.

CDR3 sequence (DNA): TGCAGCGTTCGAGGGAGGGCCACCTTTAGTGATACGCAGTATTTT. Protein sequence: CSVRGRATFSDTQYF. The V gene is TRBV29-1, the J gene TRBJ2-3, with 7 bases matching TRBD2. Germline values: CDR1 SQVTM, CDR2 ANQGSEA. With V trimmed by 5 bases and J by 6 bases, 14 bases remained unmatched. CDR3 length equals 15 residues.

This chain links TRBV15 with TRBJ2-5; TRBD1 matches 7 bases. Trimming cost V 1 base and J 4 bases; bases outside gene matches: 6. CDR1 and CDR2 from the germline V gene are LNHNV and YYDKDF (reference sequence). This CDR3 region has 15 residues. The CDR3 sequence is CATSRGVGTVETQYF. CDR3 in DNA: TGTGCCACCAGCAGAGGAGTCGGGACAGTAGAGACCCAGTACTTC.

The chain employs TRBV15 and TRBJ2-1; either TRBD1 or TRBD2 may fit D (5 bases each). Deletions cut 0 bases from V and 7 bases from J, with 16 bases between. The germline V gene encodes CDR1 LNHNV and CDR2 YYDKDF (reference sequence). The CDR3 extends over 16 amino acids. The CDR3 sequence: CATSRDIGAPGNEQFF. The CDR3 region has the DNA TGTGCCACCAGCAGAGACATCGGGGCGCCGGGGAATGAGCAGTTCTTC. The variable domain in full, with the rest retrieved from reference TRBV15 and TRBJ2-1, is DAMVIQNPRYQVTQFGKPVTLSCSQTLNHNVMYWYQQKSSQAPKLLFHYYDKDFNNEADTPDNFQSRRPNTSFCFLDIRSPGLGDTAMYLCATSRDIGAPGNEQFFGPGTRLTVL.

The chain joins TRBV29-1 to TRBJ2-1; 9 bases map to TRBD2. The length of the CDR3 is 14 residues. J lost 7 bases, V lost 7 bases, and 11 bases had no gene match. Germline loops: CDR1 SQVTM, CDR2 ANQGSEA. CDR3 DNA: TGCAGCGCCCGAGGGACTAGCTGGGGGAATGAGCAGTTCTTC. It yields the protein CSARGTSWGNEQFF.

V gene TRBV29-1 combines with J gene TRBJ2-3; 7 bases agree with TRBD1. Per germline, CDR1 SQVTM and CDR2 ANQGSEA. The CDR3 runs to 13 residues. The junction had 5 bases not matched to a gene; V was cut back by 8 bases and J by 0 bases. In DNA, the CDR3 is TGCAGCATCTCAGGGGGTAGCACAGATACGCAGTATTTT. Amino acid sequence: CSISGGSTDTQYF.

This clone was seen a few times. V gene TRBV7-2 combines with J gene TRBJ1-2, with D unresolved. The germline gives CDR1 SGHTA, CDR2 FQGNSA. CDR3 length equals 13 residues. V was shortened by 1 base and J by 8 bases, with 11 bases between the two germline ends. The CDR3 DNA reads as TGTGCCAGCAGCTTAGGTGGGATGCGGGGCTACACCTTC. This encodes CASSLGGMRGYTF.

This clone has a handful of counts. V gene TRBV10-3 combines with J gene TRBJ2-1; 15 nucleotides match TRBD2. The V and J ends lost 10 bases and 3 bases, in that order; junction bases with no gene match: 7. The CDR3 extends over 16 amino acids. CDR1 and CDR2 from the germline V gene are ENHRY and SYGVKD. The CDR3 here is CATGLAGGSFYNEQFF. In DNA, the CDR3 is TGTGCCACCGGACTAGCGGGAGGGAGTTTCTACAATGAGCAGTTCTTC.

The genes are TRBV20-1 and TRBJ2-7; no definite D call. Germline lookup yields CDR1 DFQATT and CDR2 SNEGSKA (reference sequence). V lost 5 bases, J lost 3 bases, and 8 bases lay in between. This CDR3 spans 11 amino acids. The CDR3, as DNA: TGCAGTGCTCAGAGTCTCTACGAGCAGTACTTC. Protein sequence: CSAQSLYEQYF.

This chain joins TRBV20-1 and TRBJ2-3; D perhaps matches TRBD2 (6 bases). Germline loops: CDR1 DFQATT, CDR2 SNEGSKA (reference sequence). The V end was cut by 5 bases, the J end by 11 bases, with 14 bases between. There are 11 residues in the CDR3. CDR3: CSAGPGLEQYF. DNA for the CDR3: TGCAGTGCTGGTCCGGGACTGGAGCAGTATTTT.

The table lists this clone with a few counts. This chain links TRBV30 with TRBJ2-7; 8 bases line up with TRBD1. V lost 5 bases, J lost 7 bases, and 13 bases stayed unmatched. This CDR3 is 14 amino acids long. Germline V gives CDR1 GTSNPN, CDR2 SVGIG (reference sequence). The CDR3 reads CAWSRGQGASEQYF. CDR3 sequence (DNA): TGTGCCTGGTCTAGAGGGCAGGGGGCGAGTGAGCAGTACTTC.

V is TRBV19 and J is TRBJ2-4; weak D call: TRBD1 (5 bases). CDR3 length: 15 amino acids. Between the trimmed V and J ends, which lost 7 bases and 0 bases, there was a span of 13 bases. Germline CDR1 reads LNHDA; CDR2 reads SQIVND (reference sequence). Here the CDR3 DNA reads TGTGCCAGTAATAGTGGGGCTATAGCCAAAAACATTCAGTACTTC. Protein product: CASNSGAIAKNIQYF.

V is TRBV15 and J is TRBJ2-5; 9 bases match TRBD1. Germline V lookup: CDR1 LNHNV, CDR2 YYDKDF (reference sequence). V shed 5 bases and J 3 bases; nucleotides not matched to a gene: 7. The length of the CDR3 is 15 residues. In nucleotides, the CDR3 is TGTGCCACCAGCGGAAGGGACAGGGTAAAAGAGACCCAGTACTTC. Translation: CATSGRDRVKETQYF.

This sequence joins TRBV15 and TRBJ2-1, with D possibly matching TRBD2 (5 bases). The V end lost 0 bases, the J end lost 8 bases, and 8 bases lay between the germline ends. The CDR3 totals 13 residues. CDR1 LNHNV and CDR2 YYDKDF come from the germline V gene (reference sequence). Here the CDR3 reads CATSRDKRDEQFF. The CDR3 DNA reads as TGTGCCACCAGCAGAGATAAGAGGGATGAGCAGTTCTTC. The variable domain in full, completed from reference TRBV15 and TRBJ2-1, reads DAMVIQNPRYQVTQFGKPVTLSCSQTLNHNVMYWYQQKSSQAPKLLFHYYDKDFNNEADTPDNFQSRRPNTSFCFLDIRSPGLGDTAMYLCATSRDKRDEQFFGPGTRLTVL.

The table lists this clone with a count of one. The rearrangement joins TRBV29-1 to TRBJ2-1, with 8 positions matching TRBD2. The germline V gene encodes CDR1 SQVTM and CDR2 ANQGSEA. The CDR3 sequence is 15 residues long. Trimming removed 3 bases from V and 6 bases from J; junction bases left unmatched: 10. The CDR3: CSVDSGSFTGNEQFF. In DNA form, the CDR3 reads TGCAGCGTTGACAGCGGGAGCTTTACGGGCAATGAGCAGTTCTTC.

The V gene is TRBV29-1, the J gene TRBJ1-4; possibly TRBD1 for D (5 bases). V shed 6 bases and J shed 7 bases, with 9 bases lying between them. The germline V gene encodes CDR1 SQVTM and CDR2 ANQGSEA. The CDR3 has 11 residues. CDR3 nucleotides: TGCAGCGTGGGGGGTTTTGAAAAACTGTTTTTT. As protein: CSVGGFEKLFF. Drawing the rest from reference TRBV29-1 and TRBJ1-4, the complete variable domain is SAVISQKPSRDICQRGTSLTIQCQVDSQVTMMFWYRQQPGQSLTLIATANQGSEATYESGFVIDKFPISRPNLTFSTLTVSNMSPEDSSIYLCSVGGFEKLFFGSGTQLSVL.

This clone was seen more than once but under ten times. The chain employs TRBV7-9 and TRBJ1-1; D unclear. V lost 0 bases and J lost 5, with 7 bases in between. CDR1 and CDR2 from the germline V gene are SEHNR and FQNEAQ (reference sequence). The length of the CDR3 is 13 residues. The CDR3: CASSLAWGTEAFF. The DNA for the CDR3 is TGTGCCAGCAGCTTAGCTTGGGGAACTGAAGCTTTCTTT.

V gene TRBV28 combines with J gene TRBJ1-2, with D perhaps matching TRBD1 (6 bases). The CDR3 totals 15 residues. Germline CDR1 and CDR2: MDHEN and SYDVKM. Trimming pared 0 bases from V and 4 bases from J, leaving 12 bases between. The CDR3 is CASSLWGAQFYGYTF. In DNA form, the CDR3 reads TGTGCCAGCAGTTTATGGGGGGCACAATTCTATGGCTACACCTTC.

The chain has TRBV6-5 and TRBJ2-2; D may be TRBD2 (6 bases). Germline loops: CDR1 MNHEY, CDR2 SVGAGI. This CDR3 has 15 amino acids. V was trimmed by 11 bases and J by 4 bases, leaving 20 bases between them. The CDR3 protein is CAARRVGGSTGELFF. Here the CDR3 DNA reads TGTGCCGCGCGGAGGGTAGGAGGTTCCACCGGGGAGCTGTTTTTT.

The chain combines TRBV11-2 with TRBJ2-2; the D is unclear. Trimming stripped 6 bases from V and 1 base from J, with 12 bases between. This CDR3 region has 15 residues. The germline V gene has CDR1 SGHAT and CDR2 FQNNGV. The CDR3 nucleotides are TGTGCCAGCAGGCCGACGATACAGAACACCGGGGAGCTGTTTTTT. This translates into CASRPTIQNTGELFF.

The CDR3 DNA follows: TGTGCCAGCAGTTACTCGGCGGTGGAGACCCAGTACTTC. This encodes CASSYSAVETQYF. The chain is built from TRBV6-5 and TRBJ2-5; D gene ambiguous. This CDR3 is built from 13 residues. Looked up from germline, CDR1 is MNHEY and CDR2 is SVGAGI. V gave up 0 bases and J gave up 5 bases, with 7 bases separating them.

The V gene is TRBV29-1, the J gene TRBJ2-7; 7 bases line up with TRBD1. CDR1 and CDR2 (germline): SQVTM, ANQGSEA. The CDR3 consists of 12 residues. With V trimmed by 4 bases and J by 6 bases, 6 bases remained unmatched. Here the CDR3 reads CSVVGQVGEQYF. The DNA of the CDR3 is TGCAGCGTTGTAGGACAGGTCGGCGAGCAGTACTTC.

The rearrangement uses TRBV2 and TRBJ2-2, with unresolved D. Trimming stripped 4 bases from V and 9 bases from J, with 9 bases between. From germline, CDR1 is SNHLY and CDR2 FYNNEI. CDR3 length equals 12 residues. The CDR3 nucleotides are TGTGCCAGCAGTGGAACAGTGTGGGAGCTGTTTTTT. It encodes CASSGTVWELFF.

This sequence joins TRBV6-1 and TRBJ1-1; 11 bases agree with TRBD1. V trimming: 6 bases; J trimming: 4 bases; junction bases outside the gene matches: 4. This CDR3 has 14 amino acids. Per germline, CDR1 MNHNS and CDR2 SASEGT. The CDR3 loop reads CASRDRGLITEAFF. CDR3 coding DNA: TGTGCCAGCAGGGACAGGGGGCTAATCACTGAAGCTTTCTTT.

The chain is built from TRBV19 and TRBJ2-2, with D hard to call. V was shortened by 5 bases and J by 1 base, with 8 bases between the two germline ends. The V gene's germline CDR1 is LNHDA and CDR2 SQIVND (reference sequence). This CDR3 is built from 14 residues. The CDR3 sequence: CASSVQRNTGELFF. CDR3 nucleotides: TGTGCCAGTAGTGTACAGAGGAACACCGGGGAGCTGTTTTTT. The variable domain in full, completed from reference TRBV19 and TRBJ2-2, reads DGGITQSPKYLFRKEGQNVTLSCEQNLNHDAMYWYRQDPGQGLRLIYYSQIVNDFQKGDIAEGYSVSREKKESFPLTVTSAQKNPTAFYLCASSVQRNTGELFFGEGSRLTVL.